This T cell receptor (beta chain) was sequenced during a study of cytomegalovirus exposure and HLA in healthy donors (dated by TCRdb to the late 2010s). General notes on the study: An earlier analysis of fewer than 750 of the donors reported 276 Gb of sequence data and 90 million to 120 million unique TCR beta sequences obtained from 180 million or so T cells. Roughly 300 gigabases of sequencing data and approximately 85 million unique TCR sequences were included in an early release covering over 600 HLA-typed donors. Of the roughly 400 genotyped donors, over 70% fell in the genetic ancestry cluster associated with self-reported Caucasian donors. The study was designed to test whether signatures of past pathogen exposure could be identified by cataloging public T cell receptors. The T cell repertoires of roughly 660 subjects were profiled by immunosequencing and related to cytomegalovirus serostatus. In addition to the first cohort of several hundred subjects, a separate validation cohort of about 120 different subjects was used. The study combined high-throughput TCR immunosequencing, statistical association of individual TCRs with disease status, and machine learning to predict cytomegalovirus infection status. In a later analysis, previously published TCR beta repertoires from about 640 donors were re-analyzed and high-resolution HLA genotyping was added so that TCR occurrence patterns could be studied. The later analysis used no new phenotypic data to find candidate immune exposures, relying instead on TCR beta sequences and their occurrence across donors. In an earlier analysis of more than 550 of the donors, high-throughput TCR beta sequencing was used to judge whether each TCR beta V gene segment behaved as functional or pseudogenic. Alongside the repertoire data, information on donor age, sex, ethnicity and CMV serostatus was compiled. Genome-wide SNP genotypes for about 60% of the 666 donors were used in a later genetic analysis, which treated that subset as a discovery cohort. All discovery cohort repertoires had been generated using a single sequencing platform. HLA typing covered class I and class II loci at four-digit resolution. The number of typed donors differed by locus: about 620-640 for A, B, C, DRB1 and DQB1; approximately 520 for DQA1; 606 for DPA1; and roughly 450 for DPB1. About five DR-DQ haplotypes were treated as single units for association and clustering because of strong linkage in the cohort. Across some 400 genotyped donors of the cohort, an average of roughly 250,000 unique TCR beta nucleotide sequences per donor were sequenced, and around 19% of those sequences were non-productive.

The cohort was made up of 666 healthy bone marrow donors. At the time of sampling, all cohort members were nominally healthy, though unrecorded immune exposures were likely present. The donor tested CMV seronegative, placing the donor among the 352 seronegative members of the cohort. Each donor provided a peripheral blood sample, and peripheral blood mononuclear cells were used for TCR beta sequencing. The Qiagen DNeasy Blood Extraction Kit was used to extract genomic DNA from the blood cell samples. The library was obtained by the immunoSEQ multiplex PCR assay. The multiplex PCR relied on a mix of 60 forward primers for TCR Vbeta segments and 13 reverse primers for TCR Jbeta segments. The CDR3 region of rearranged TCR beta genes was amplified from genomic DNA by a multiplex PCR assay. The amplified TCR beta libraries were sequenced on the Illumina HiSeq System as 87-base-pair reads. Per the original workflow: A later analysis counted about 80 million unique TCR beta chains across the 600 to 850 repertoires, and approximately 11 million of these chains were shared by at least two donors. Raw reads were error-corrected and collapsed into unique sequences by a nearest-neighbor algorithm in which closely related sequences were merged to remove PCR and sequencing errors. To assign V, D and J gene segments, CDR3 sequences were aligned to IMGT reference sequences. Each retained sequence needed at least a six-nucleotide match to both a V gene segment and a J gene segment. A rearrangement was called productive if the CDR3 had no stop codons and remained in frame with V and J, and every other rearrangement was called non-productive. CDR3 was defined by IMGT convention, running from the second conserved V-encoded cysteine to the conserved J-encoded phenylalanine. In an earlier analysis of around 600 of the donors, sequences lacking an unambiguous match to a single V gene segment were excluded. In an earlier analysis of 587 of the donors, V segments were called functional above 56.7% productive rearrangements and were called segregating when the between-donor standard deviation exceeded 5%. A statistical classification framework was developed to diagnose cytomegalovirus status using the catalog of TCR beta chain sequences. A later analysis assigned V and J genes by comparing TCR nucleotide sequences with IMGT/GENE-DB human TR gene sequences. In a later analysis, CDR3 sequences and most-parsimonious VDJ recombination scenarios were assigned using the TCRdist pipeline. In a later analysis, every TCR beta chain was defined by the combination of its CDR3 amino acid sequence and its V-gene family, and reads without a unique V-gene family were dropped. A later analysis removed nearly 600 highly shared, low-generation-probability nucleotide sequences to deal with suspected cross-contamination and a sequencing artifact. In a later analysis, a clonal expansion index for each public chain was calculated from normalized within-repertoire ranks of inferred template counts. In a later analysis, generation probabilities were computed using a VDJ recombination model fitted to out-of-frame rearrangements, and the results were checked against IGoR. Hypergeometric tests were used in a later analysis to score TCR-TCR, TCR-HLA and TCR-CMV co-occurrence, with a repertoire-size bias correction applied to the TCR pairs. False discovery rates were estimated in a later analysis by permuting HLA or CMV assignments 20 times. In a later analysis, co-occurring TCRs were grouped using DBSCAN, with TCRdist sequence similarity added in when clustering inside HLA-allele-positive subsets. Repertoires with fewer than 30,000 or more than 120,000 public chains were left out of co-occurrence clustering, as were five repertoires with anomalous nucleotide sharing. Here the immuneACCESS table is served through TCRdb, limited to in-frame sequences with V and J called. Missing clones are a known gap in these copies; in checked studies unresolved V genes cover under half, and the rest lacks a known reason. V, J and clone size derive from that table, while D and trimming were established from the DNA sequence. In all, the sample holds roughly 190,000 clones, and 73% of those were seen once. Jointly, the top ten make up 1.5% to 2% of the sample.

Comments on this clone: No cognate antigen has been identified for it. Base qualities are not at hand, and no much larger clone is one base apart.

Based on the germline V gene, the CDR1 and CDR2 sequences are LGHNA and YNFKEQ. V has 3 bases trimmed and J has 3 bases trimmed; junction bases matching no gene number 11. The CDR3 contains 16 residues, cysteine and phenylalanine counted. This entry keeps only the CDR3 DNA: 48 bases, framed from base 1. Beyond this particular receptor, the publication reports: About 17 rarely observed V segments, including chromosome 9 orphons, were excluded from the earlier analysis of a few hundred of the donors because counts were too low. Linkage disequilibrium might explain the correlated functional status among segregating V segments, but an unknown experimental factor could not be ruled out. A cluster of highly shared sequence variants was judged likely to be a technical artifact of the sequencing pipeline. This cohort had only TCR beta chains sequenced, and the lack of alpha or paired-chain data limited which features could be detected. According to a later analysis, TCR association rates differed among HLA loci, with DRB1 alleles showing the most associated TCRs and HLA-C alleles showing the fewest. Because some donors lacked HLA typing at each locus, the association tests relied only on the typed subset. In vitro tests confirmed that a few of the cytomegalovirus-associated TCR beta chains recognize cytomegalovirus antigens. Compared with the approximately 670-donor mean, donors in an Asian-associated ancestry cluster had fewer N-insertions in productive TCRs, according to a later genetic analysis. The authors suggested that the approach could potentially be extended to other disease states and immunological phenotypes. Strong co-occurrence of HLA alleles, especially DR and DQ, made assigning TCR associations to individual alleles difficult. A further reported finding was that TCR beta sequences accurately predicted the HLA-A and HLA-B alleles for most subjects in the first cohort. Most CMV-associated TCR beta chains appeared to be HLA-restricted in a later analysis, and the HLA associations seemed to be driven largely by CMV exposure. In a later analysis, HLA-associated TCR beta chains showed more clonal expansion and lower generation probabilities than non-associated chains that were equally common. In the study, 150 to 200 TCR beta chains were listed as associated with cytomegalovirus. Most TCR sequences were seen in very few donors, while some public TCRs were found in many individuals. Because the 87-base-pair reads could not distinguish some IMGT-functional V segments, including TRBV6-2 and TRBV6-3, those segments were excluded. Presence/absence analyses assumed roughly uniform sequencing depth across donors, an assumption that may not hold. In an earlier analysis of 587 of the donors, most TCR beta V segments appeared in productive rearrangements about 87% or about 30% of the time, broadly matching IMGT annotations. Immune exposure information for the cohort was limited to CMV serostatus. In both the original and validation cohorts, the classifier was reported to diagnose cytomegalovirus status with high specificity and sensitivity. A later genetic analysis associated a missense DCLRE1C variant with V-gene and J-gene trimming of TCR beta chains, and an independent cohort replicated the association. Several of the top co-occurrence clusters appeared to be linked to parvovirus B19, influenza, CMV and Epstein-Barr virus, according to a later analysis. At a false discovery rate of 0.05, a later analysis linked under 20,000 TCR beta sequences to specific HLA alleles.

The sequence was obtained from a woman aged 25 to 39 in good health and CMV-seronegative. This sequence uses TRBV4-2 and TRBJ2-7, and TRBD1 aligns with 7 junction nucleotides. Material for sequencing was PBMCs. The DNA sequence is as follows: TGTGCCAGCAGCCACAAAGGGGGCAGCAGAGACTACGAGCAGTACTTC. It translates to CASSHKGGSRDYEQYF.